A single sample gave rise to the 27 T cell receptor beta chains below, sequenced in a study of beta chain features in type 1 diabetes. The entirety of the isolated RNA underwent reverse transcription, so expressed TCRB transcripts were sequenced. Method: immunoSEQ multiplex PCR; TCRdb's copy keeps in-frame clones and lacks some. The sample includes around 180,000 clones, approximately 13% of them seen just once. What was sequenced was central memory CD4+ T cells from blood. These receptors came from a young woman in good health.

This clone was seen a few times. The rearrangement links TRBV9 to TRBJ2-5, with 7 bases lining up with TRBD1. Trimming cost V 2 bases and J 4 bases; bases outside gene matches: 11. This CDR3 region has 16 residues. Germline CDR1 reads SGDLS; CDR2 reads YYNGEE. CDR3 sequence reads: CASSVLGDRVAETQYF. DNA of the CDR3: TGTGCCAGCAGCGTGCTAGGAGACAGGGTAGCAGAGACCCAGTACTTC.

The sample holds a few counts of this clone. The V call is TRBV4-1, the J call TRBJ2-1; 9 nucleotides line up with TRBD1. This CDR3 has 17 amino acids. CDR1 MGHRA and CDR2 YSYEKL come from the germline V gene. V shed 1 base, J shed 6 bases, and the junction held 10 bases outside the gene matches. CDR3 DNA sequence: TGCGCCAGCAGCCAAGCCCCGACAGCGGGACAGGGCAATGAGCAGTTCTTC. This sequence encodes CASSQAPTAGQGNEQFF.

The V gene is TRBV5-1, the J gene TRBJ2-7; 9 bases are shared with TRBD2. This CDR3 contains 15 residues. Per germline, CDR1 SGHRS and CDR2 YFSETQ. Trimming removed 1 base from V and 3 bases from J; junction bases left unmatched: 5. The CDR3 DNA follows: TGCGCCAGCAGCTTGATGTTAGCGGGAGTCTACGAGCAGTACTTC. Amino acid sequence: CASSLMLAGVYEQYF.

V and J are TRBV7-6 and TRBJ2-2, with TRBD1 identical over 7 bases. Trimming removed 1 base from V and 1 base from J; junction bases left unmatched: 3. Germline V CDR1 and CDR2: SGHVS, FNYEAQ. CDR3 length: 16 residues. CDR3 nucleotide sequence: TGTGCCAGCAGCTTAGGGGCAGGGGGGAACACCGGGGAGCTGTTTTTT. Protein product: CASSLGAGGNTGELFF.

The sample holds a few counts of this clone. The rearrangement links TRBV7-8 to TRBJ2-6, with a tentative D call TRBD2 (5 bases). The V end was cut by 5 bases, the J end by 0 bases, with 17 bases between. Per the germline V gene, CDR1 is SGHVS and CDR2 is FQNEAQ. The CDR3 contains 18 residues. DNA of the CDR3: TGTGCCAGCAGCCCCCTGGCCACAGCGGACTCTGGGGCCAACGTCCTGACTTTC. Translated: CASSPLATADSGANVLTF.

This clone was detected a few times. The chain has TRBV7-3 and TRBJ2-1; D perhaps matches TRBD1 (6 bases). Germline CDR1 reads SGHTA; CDR2 reads FQGTGA. V was shortened by 2 bases and J by 2 bases, with 10 bases between the two germline ends. The CDR3 is made up of 15 amino acids. CDR3 nucleotide sequence: TGTGCCAGCAGCTTACAGGGGATGCCCTACAATGAGCAGTTCTTC. The encoded protein is CASSLQGMPYNEQFF.

A few counts support this clone. V usage is TRBV30 and J usage is TRBJ2-5, with 7 bases fitting TRBD2. The CDR3 consists of 13 residues. The germline gives CDR1 GTSNPN, CDR2 SVGIG (reference sequence). The junction had 2 bases not matched to a gene; V was cut back by 0 bases and J by 4 bases. Written as DNA, the CDR3 is TGTGCCTGGAGTGTGGGAGGGCCAGAGACCCAGTACTTC. Its translation: CAWSVGGPETQYF.

There are a few counts of this clone. The rearrangement uses TRBV7-2 and TRBJ2-7; D gene unclear. The V end lost 1 base, the J end lost 3 bases, and 7 bases lay between the germline ends. The length of the CDR3 is 13 residues. Per germline, CDR1 SGHTA and CDR2 FQGNSA. DNA for the CDR3: TGTGCCAGCAGCTTAGTCCAGCGCTACGAGCAGTACTTC. Translation gives CASSLVQRYEQYF.

This clone was seen more than once but under ten times. This chain joins TRBV6-1 and TRBJ2-4; 9 bases line up with TRBD1. This CDR3 is built from 18 residues. J lost 0 bases, V lost 5 bases, and 11 bases had no gene match. The germline gives CDR1 MNHNS, CDR2 SASEGT. CDR3 bases: TGTGCCAGCAGTAAAGGGACAGGGAGCAGTCTAGCCAAAAACATTCAGTACTTC. Amino acid sequence: CASSKGTGSSLAKNIQYF.

As for this clone: Other DNA sequences in this specimen translate into the identical CDR3. The chain uses TRBV6-5 and TRBJ2-7; 8 bases map to TRBD1. CDR1 and CDR2 from the germline V gene are MNHEY and SVGAGI. Trimming at V came to 5 bases and at J to 0 bases, leaving 3 bases not matched to a gene. This CDR3 has 14 residues. Written as DNA, the CDR3 is TGTGCCAGCAGTAGGGACAGGAGCTCCTACGAGCAGTACTTC. It translates to CASSRDRSSYEQYF.

The chain recombines TRBV6-1 with TRBJ2-7; D perhaps matches TRBD2 (5 bases). Per the germline V gene, CDR1 is MNHNS and CDR2 is SASEGT. Trimming removed 2 bases from V and 2 bases from J, with 7 bases in between. This CDR3 contains 13 residues. In DNA form, the CDR3 reads TGTGCCAGCAGTGAATGGGAGACCTACGAGCAGTACTTC. Amino acids: CASSEWETYEQYF.

V gene TRBV7-2 combines with J gene TRBJ2-7; D call uncertain. The CDR3 totals 15 residues. CDR1 is SGHTA and CDR2 is FQGNSA in the germline V gene. V was clipped by 0 bases and J by 1 base, with 10 bases between them. CDR3 sequence reads: CASSLAGSFSYEQYF. The CDR3 coding sequence is TGTGCCAGCAGCTTAGCCGGGTCCTTTTCCTACGAGCAGTACTTC. Using reference TRBV7-2 and TRBJ2-7 for the parts outside the CDR3, the full variable domain is GAGVSQSPSNKVTEKGKDVELRCDPISGHTALYWYRQSLGQGLEFLIYFQGNSAPDKSGLPSDRFSAERTGGSVSTLTIQRTQQEDSAVYLCASSLAGSFSYEQYFGPGTRLTVT.

This clone has only a few counts. V gene TRBV9 combines with J gene TRBJ1-1; 8 bases are shared with TRBD1. This CDR3 is 15 amino acids long. Germline CDR1 SGDLS, CDR2 YYNGEE. J gave up 10 bases and V 4 bases, and 15 bases lay outside the gene matches. CDR3 protein: CASSQSLQGAGGAFF. The DNA for the CDR3 is TGTGCCAGCAGCCAATCCCTTCAGGGGGCCGGGGGAGCTTTCTTT.

This clone was observed a few times. V is TRBV2 and J is TRBJ1-5; 8 bases are a match to TRBD1. Per the germline V gene, CDR1 is SNHLY and CDR2 is FYNNEI. V gave up 5 bases and J gave up 5 bases; unmatched junction bases: 2. The CDR3 has 13 amino acids. CDR3: CASSLTGDQPQHF. The CDR3, as DNA: TGTGCCAGCAGTTTGACAGGGGATCAGCCCCAGCATTTT.

The chain combines TRBV7-9 with TRBJ2-1, with D possibly matching TRBD2 (5 bases). Trimming shortened V by 5 bases and J by 7 bases, and 21 bases separated the two germline ends. The CDR3 is 16 amino acids. The germline CDR1 and CDR2 sequences are SEHNR and FQNEAQ (reference sequence). The CDR3 loop is CASSIPGKGSRNEQFF. DNA of the CDR3: TGTGCCAGCAGCATCCCCGGGAAAGGGAGCAGGAATGAGCAGTTCTTC.

The chain combines TRBV5-1 with TRBJ1-1, with TRBD1 matching 7 bases. Germline V gene lookup returns CDR1 SGHRS and CDR2 YFSETQ. Trimming took 4 bases from V and 4 from J; bases not matched to a gene: 7. This CDR3 has 14 residues. CDR3 region: CASSTQGVPTEAFF. CDR3 sequence (DNA): TGCGCCAGCAGCACTCAGGGGGTCCCCACTGAAGCTTTCTTT.

CDR3 region: CASSLSLAATSYEQYF. The CDR3, as DNA: TGTGCCAGCAGCTTAAGCCTAGCGGCCACGTCCTACGAGCAGTACTTC. The chain is built from TRBV7-9 and TRBJ2-7; 7 bases align to TRBD2. V trimming: 2 bases; J trimming: 1 base; junction bases outside the gene matches: 8. CDR3 length: 16 residues. CDR1 and CDR2 from the germline V gene are SEHNR and FQNEAQ (reference sequence).

The chain combines TRBV6-1 with TRBJ2-5; no reliable D call. In germline, CDR1 is MNHNS, CDR2 SASEGT. This CDR3 has 12 amino acids. Trimming cost V 3 bases and J 6 bases, with 8 bases left between them. CDR3 residues: CASSDFRKTQYF. The CDR3 region has the DNA TGTGCCAGCAGTGATTTCAGGAAGACCCAGTACTTC.

The chain employs TRBV7-6 and TRBJ2-3; the match to TRBD1 covers 10 bases. There are 18 residues in the CDR3. With V trimmed by 3 bases and J by 1 base, 10 bases remained unmatched. The germline gives CDR1 SGHVS, CDR2 FNYEAQ. CDR3 loop: CASSLGTGVMVGTDTQYF. CDR3 nucleotide sequence: TGTGCCAGCAGCTTGGGGACAGGGGTTATGGTAGGCACAGATACGCAGTATTTT.

V is TRBV6-6 and J is TRBJ2-1; TRBD1 matches at 8 bases. The CDR3 runs to 16 residues. With V trimmed by 2 bases and J by 4 bases, 7 bases remained unmatched. Per germline, CDR1 MNHNY and CDR2 SVGAGI (reference sequence). The CDR3 loop is CASSYPRGQGYNEQFF. The CDR3 nucleotides are TGTGCCAGCAGTTACCCCAGGGGGCAAGGATACAATGAGCAGTTCTTC.

This sequence joins TRBV11-2 and TRBJ1-2; D unclear. The CDR3 loop spans 14 amino acids. Germline lookup yields CDR1 SGHAT and CDR2 FQNNGV. V lost 3 bases and J lost 7, with 15 bases in between. Here the CDR3 DNA reads TGTGCCAGCAGCTTCGATCCCGGGCGGGGTGGCTACACCTTC. Translating it yields CASSFDPGRGGYTF.

This chain links TRBV5-4 with TRBJ2-3; the D gene is possibly TRBD1 (6 bases). Per the germline V gene, CDR1 is SGHNT and CDR2 is YYREEE (reference sequence). The V gene lost 5 bases and the J gene lost 0 bases, with 13 bases spanning the gap. The CDR3 runs 15 residues. The CDR3 protein is CASRKGGMSTDTQYF. The DNA for the CDR3 is TGTGCCAGCAGAAAAGGGGGTATGAGCACAGATACGCAGTATTTT.

In its sample, this clone was seen a few times. This sequence joins TRBV2 and TRBJ2-3, with D perhaps matching TRBD1 (5 bases). V was clipped by 7 bases and J by 0 bases, with 11 bases between them. The CDR3 is made up of 14 amino acids. Germline lookup yields CDR1 SNHLY and CDR2 FYNNEI. This CDR3 reads CASTDSASTDTQYF. The CDR3 nucleotides read TGTGCCAGCACCGACAGCGCTAGCACAGATACGCAGTATTTT.

The J gene is TRBJ1-4, the V gene TRBV27, with 7 bases matching TRBD1. This CDR3 region has 13 residues. V gave up 8 bases and J gave up 8 bases; unmatched junction bases: 8. Germline CDR1 is MNHEY and CDR2 is SMNVEV (reference sequence). CDR3 nucleotides: TGTGCCAGCCGGCGACAGGGATACGAAAAACTGTTTTTT. Its protein is CASRRQGYEKLFF.

This clone has a handful of counts. J is TRBJ1-1 and V is TRBV28; TRBD1 aligns across 7 bases. There are 16 residues in the CDR3. CDR1 and CDR2 (germline): MDHEN, SYDVKM. The V segment lost 7 bases and the J segment 0 bases; nucleotides outside the gene matches: 11. As DNA, the CDR3 is TGTGCCAGCAACTCTTGGACAGGAACTATGAACACTGAAGCTTTCTTT. It codes for CASNSWTGTMNTEAFF. The full variable domain, its missing parts supplied by reference TRBV28 and TRBJ1-1, is DVKVTQSSRYLVKRTGEKVFLECVQDMDHENMFWYRQDPGLGLRLIYFSYDVKMKEKGDIPEGYSVSREKKERFSLILESASTNQTSMYLCASNSWTGTMNTEAFFGQGTRLTVV.

The V call is TRBV9, the J call TRBJ2-3, with 7 positions matching TRBD2. This CDR3 is built from 15 residues. Unmatched junction bases numbered 9, after V lost 5 bases and J lost 3 bases. From germline, CDR1 is SGDLS and CDR2 YYNGEE. CDR3 sequence: CASRPSGMLTDTQYF. The DNA of the CDR3 is TGTGCCAGCAGACCAAGCGGGATGTTGACAGATACGCAGTATTTT.

This chain's CDR3 is CASSPLGTAVETQYF. As DNA, the CDR3 is TGTGCCAGCAGCCCCCTGGGGACTGCGGTAGAGACCCAGTACTTC. The chain combines TRBV28 with TRBJ2-5; D perhaps matches TRBD2 (6 bases). From germline, CDR1 is MDHEN and CDR2 SYDVKM. V was cut by 6 bases and J by 4 bases, with 18 bases left in between. The CDR3 consists of 15 residues.